This T cell receptor beta chain was sequenced during a study of T cells in Graves' hyperthyroidism and ophthalmopathy. Diagnosis rested on symptoms, serum thyroxine and TRAb, thyroid ultrasound, and orbital computed tomography. Fresh peripheral blood, 8 to 10 ml of it, supplied the PBMCs. It was RNA transcripts that yielded the amplified TCR beta CDR3 regions. A first-round RT-PCR of the TCR CDR3 used the HTBI primer set. Each CDR3 protein gets one entry after TCRdb re-called the multiplex PCR reads with MiXCR. The sample yields 400,000 to 500,000 distinct CDR3 sequences, about 15% seen once. Overall study findings and caveats: Ophthalmopathy was told apart from stable hyperthyroidism by a 13 V-J model. Most thyroid clonotypes with frequency above 0.001 were detected in blood.

This clonotype was found many times. Its target is not known. Material for sequencing was blood. The origin of this receptor is a man aged 18 to 30 with Graves' ophthalmopathy.

CDR3 loop: CAWSGGQGVGAFF. CDR3 sequence (DNA): TGTGCCTGGAGTGGGGGACAGGGTGTGGGGGCTTTCTTT. The chain recombines TRBV30 with TRBJ1-1; TRBD1 matches 9 bases. With 1 base clipped from V and 11 bases from J, the junction kept 8 bases outside the gene matches. Germline values: CDR1 GTSNPN, CDR2 SVGIG (reference sequence). The CDR3 totals 13 residues.